This TCR beta chain stems from a study of T cell responses to AZD1222 COVID-19 vaccine. General study findings and limits: Reportedly, close to half of spike-specific TCRs are directed against unmutated variant regions. Two AZD1222 doses significantly raised spike-specific TCR breadth and depth over controls. Clonal diversity was possibly underestimated, and the donors were mostly white British, with more females.

The CDR3 contains 12 residues when both ends are counted. Germline assignment: CDR1 KGHDR and CDR2 SFDVKD. In the case of this clone: Its cognate antigen is unknown. Because the CDR3's place on the DNA is in doubt, the DNA is left out and the CDR3 is given as listed by TCRdb.

Method: immunoSEQ multiplex PCR; TCRdb's copy keeps in-frame clones and lacks some. Among roughly 95,000 clones listed, approximately 88% were seen once. The receptor comes from an adult in good health. The V and J genes are TRBV24-1 and TRBJ1-5. Sequenced material: peripheral blood, taken on day 0 of AZD1222 vaccination. This chain's CDR3 is CATSDLHQPQHF.